The rows below give T cell receptor beta chains drawn from one sample of a study of blood T cell repertoires in COVID-19. Assay: immunoSEQ multiplex PCR; the TCRdb copy retains only in-frame clones and omits some. The sample consists of around 190,000 clones, roughly 90% of them appearing once. Sequenced: peripheral blood. These receptors were collected from a man in his forties or fifties with COVID-19, enrolled during active disease. Both conserved end residues are trimmed from each CDR3. The order of the fields is J gene, CDR3 length, D gene, V gene, CDR3 protein. The D gene is left open where the match is weak.

J gene: TRBJ1-2
CDR3 length: 11
D gene: .
V gene: TRBV4-3
CDR3 protein: ASSQRTNYGYT

J gene: TRBJ2-1
CDR3 length: 12
D gene: TRBD2
V gene: TRBV29-1
CDR3 protein: SRSGAGGWNEQF

J gene: TRBJ2-7
CDR3 length: 13
D gene: TRBD2
V gene: TRBV7-9
CDR3 protein: ASSLEPGGPHEQY

J gene: TRBJ2-5
CDR3 length: 16
D gene: TRBD2
V gene: TRBV18
CDR3 protein: ASSPILPPTSGKETQY

J gene: TRBJ2-7
CDR3 length: 11
D gene: TRBD1
V gene: TRBV4-3
CDR3 protein: ASSQDRGNEQY

J gene: TRBJ2-1
CDR3 length: 13
D gene: TRBD2
V gene: TRBV14
CDR3 protein: ASSLIAGGPGEQF

J gene: TRBJ1-3
CDR3 length: 13
D gene: .
V gene: TRBV6-5
CDR3 protein: ASRTGFDSGNTIY

J gene: TRBJ2-5
CDR3 length: 11
D gene: .
V gene: TRBV28
CDR3 protein: ASSSRVQETQY

J gene: TRBJ2-1
CDR3 length: 10
D gene: .
V gene: TRBV12-3/TRBV12-4
CDR3 protein: ASSISVNEQF

J gene: TRBJ2-1
CDR3 length: 14
D gene: TRBD2
V gene: TRBV7-2
CDR3 protein: ASSNQVLAGANEQF

J gene: TRBJ1-1
CDR3 length: 11
D gene: .
V gene: TRBV10-3
CDR3 protein: ANSGGGNTEAF